This T cell receptor beta chain was retrieved from a study of T cell repertoires in cytomegalovirus infection (dated by TCRdb to between 2018 and 2020). With respect to the entire study: The HLA type of each donor mattered for the analysis, because public TCR beta signatures pointed to carriage of CMV infection along with the matching HLA type. Paper-wide results and their limitations: In both this cohort and an independent roughly 350-donor cohort, the cumulative frequency of public TCR beta family members distinguished carriers of CMV infection plus the relevant HLA type. The ex vivo response was dominated by HLA-C-restricted CMV-specific TCR beta clonotypes, which also provided the single most frequent clonotype in two of eight donors.

TCRdb shows the sequencer as Illumina HiSeq 1500. TCRdb took the public reads, trimmed them with fastp at Q25, ran MiXCR for clone calling and kept in-frame beta chains. CDR3 protein duplicates are merged, each entry listing the most common genes and DNA. In all, the sample holds under 200,000 distinct CDR3 sequences, and over 25% of those were seen once. 30% to 40% of the sample is in the top ten clones. As to this clonotype: The specificity of this receptor is unknown. No base quality information exists; no much larger clone differs at one position.

Sequencing was performed on PBMCs. This TCR came from a human donor in good health (CMV status not recorded). Some clones in this sample may be carry-over from other donors' samples.

The bases are TGTGCCAGCACAGAACGACTAGTTGCTGATACGCAGTATTTT. It encodes CASTERLVADTQYF. In this chain, TRBV7-2 is recombined with TRBJ2-3; the D gene is perhaps TRBD2, on 6 matching bases. CDR1 and CDR2 are drawn from the germline V gene: SGHTA, FQGNSA. The V end loses 7 bases and the J end loses 6 bases, and a stretch of 17 bases separates them. The CDR3 runs 14 amino acids, cysteine and phenylalanine included. Just the 42-base CDR3 DNA is kept, in frame starting at base 1.